Listed below are T cell receptor beta chains from one sample, sequenced in a study of blood T cell repertoires in COVID-19. Generated by immunoSEQ multiplex PCR, the TCRdb table keeps only in-frame clones and is missing some. The sample yields approximately 40,000 clones, roughly 87% seen once. Material for sequencing was peripheral blood. The receptors here all came from a man aged 55 to 70 with acute or convalescent COVID-19. Both conserved end residues are part of each CDR3. Each record gives: clone size, J gene, D gene, V gene, CDR3 DNA, CDR3 protein. D genes are given only for firm matches. Some rows mark clone size as missing; the rest say once, few, many or name a class of expanded clone.

abundance: NA
j_gene: TRBJ1-3
d_gene: NA
v_gene: TRBV5-1
CDR3nt: TGCGCCAGCAGCGTGGCAGGTACCAACACCATATATTTT
CDR3aa: CASSVAGTNTIYF

abundance: NA
j_gene: TRBJ1-1
d_gene: TRBD1
v_gene: TRBV29-1
CDR3nt: TGCAGCGCCGGGACAGGTATGAACACTGAAGCTTTCTTT
CDR3aa: CSAGTGMNTEAFF

abundance: NA
j_gene: TRBJ2-2
d_gene: TRBD2
v_gene: TRBV3-1/TRBV3-2
CDR3nt: TGTGCCAGCAGCCAAGAAACAGCGGGAGGGTTATACGGGGAGCTGTTTTTT
CDR3aa: CASSQETAGGLYGELFF

abundance: NA
j_gene: TRBJ2-5
d_gene: TRBD2
v_gene: TRBV5-4
CDR3nt: TGTGCCAGCAGCGGGGTACTAGCGGGATTAGGAAAGACCCAGTACTTC
CDR3aa: CASSGVLAGLGKTQYF

abundance: NA
j_gene: TRBJ2-7
d_gene: TRBD1
v_gene: TRBV19
CDR3nt: TGTGCCAGAAAGGGGACAGGTTGGAGGCACGAGCAGTACTTC
CDR3aa: CARKGTGWRHEQYF

abundance: NA
j_gene: TRBJ1-4
d_gene: NA
v_gene: TRBV28
CDR3nt: TGTGCCAGCAGTCCCACTTACTTACAGGGACTAAGTGAAAAACTGTTTTTT
CDR3aa: CASSPTYLQGLSEKLFF

abundance: NA
j_gene: TRBJ1-1
d_gene: TRBD1
v_gene: TRBV19
CDR3nt: TGTGCCAGTAGATGGGGACAGTCTAACACTGAAGCTTTCTTT
CDR3aa: CASRWGQSNTEAFF

abundance: NA
j_gene: TRBJ1-2
d_gene: TRBD1
v_gene: TRBV29-1
CDR3nt: TGCAGCGTCAGACCCCAGGGACAGCTCTGGCATGGCTACACCTTC
CDR3aa: CSVRPQGQLWHGYTF

abundance: NA
j_gene: TRBJ1-4
d_gene: NA
v_gene: TRBV28
CDR3nt: TGTGCCAGCAGTTTAAACGTTGGGGGGGGAGAGGGAAAACTGTTTTTT
CDR3aa: CASSLNVGGGEGKLFF

abundance: NA
j_gene: TRBJ2-1
d_gene: TRBD1
v_gene: TRBV10-3
CDR3nt: TGTGCCATCAGCGCCGGGACAGGGTACGGGAATGAGCAGTTCTTC
CDR3aa: CAISAGTGYGNEQFF

abundance: NA
j_gene: TRBJ2-1
d_gene: NA
v_gene: TRBV10-3
CDR3nt: TGTGCCATCACCAGGGATCACCGCAATGAGCAGTTCTTC
CDR3aa: CAITRDHRNEQFF

abundance: NA
j_gene: TRBJ1-2
d_gene: NA
v_gene: TRBV9
CDR3nt: TGTGCCAGCAGCGTAGACCAGGGACAAGGCTACACCTTC
CDR3aa: CASSVDQGQGYTF

abundance: NA
j_gene: TRBJ2-5
d_gene: NA
v_gene: TRBV5-1
CDR3nt: TGCGCCAGCAGCTTCGGGATTCCTCAAGAGACCCAGTACTTC
CDR3aa: CASSFGIPQETQYF

abundance: NA
j_gene: TRBJ2-3
d_gene: NA
v_gene: TRBV7-8
CDR3nt: TGTGCCAGCAGCCCCCAGTGGGGGGTTATTACAGATACGCAGTATTTT
CDR3aa: CASSPQWGVITDTQYF

abundance: NA
j_gene: TRBJ2-2
d_gene: TRBD1
v_gene: TRBV14
CDR3nt: TGTGCCAGCAGCCGGGGACAGGGGGCCGGGGTCACCGGGGAGCTGTTTTTT
CDR3aa: CASSRGQGAGVTGELFF

abundance: NA
j_gene: TRBJ2-6
d_gene: NA
v_gene: TRBV28
CDR3nt: TGTGCCAGCAGTTATATAGCGGCAGGGGGATACAACTCTGGGGCCAACGTCCTGACTTTC
CDR3aa: CASSYIAAGGYNSGANVLTF

abundance: once
j_gene: TRBJ1-5
d_gene: NA
v_gene: TRBV3-1/TRBV3-2
CDR3nt: TGTGCCAGCAGCCAAGATTCACGGGGTGATCAGCCCCAGCATTTT
CDR3aa: CASSQDSRGDQPQHF

abundance: once
j_gene: TRBJ2-3
d_gene: NA
v_gene: TRBV9
CDR3nt: TGTGCCAGCAGCTCCCAGCGGGCGGTCACAGATACGCAGTATTTT
CDR3aa: CASSSQRAVTDTQYF

abundance: once
j_gene: TRBJ1-2
d_gene: NA
v_gene: TRBV28
CDR3nt: TGTGCCAGCAGTTTGGCGGGGGGCGGCTATGGCTACACCTTC
CDR3aa: CASSLAGGGYGYTF

abundance: once
j_gene: TRBJ2-5
d_gene: NA
v_gene: TRBV9
CDR3nt: TGTGCCAGCAGCGTCAGTCCTAAGGGGGAGACCCAGTACTTC
CDR3aa: CASSVSPKGETQYF

abundance: NA
j_gene: TRBJ1-1
d_gene: TRBD1
v_gene: TRBV19
CDR3nt: TGTGCCAGTAGTCCGATGGGACAGCTATTGAACACTGAAGCTTTCTTT
CDR3aa: CASSPMGQLLNTEAFF

abundance: NA
j_gene: TRBJ2-2
d_gene: TRBD2
v_gene: TRBV6-2/TRBV6-3
CDR3nt: TGTGCCAGCAGTCGCTTCACTAGCGGGGGCACCGGGGAGCTGTTTTTT
CDR3aa: CASSRFTSGGTGELFF

abundance: NA
j_gene: TRBJ2-5
d_gene: TRBD1
v_gene: TRBV24-1
CDR3nt: TGTGCCACCAGTGATTTAACAGGGGCATTGGAGACCCAGTACTTC
CDR3aa: CATSDLTGALETQYF